This T cell receptor beta chain was captured by sequencing in a study of blood T cell repertoires in COVID-19. Study-wide background: PBMCs, B-cell-depleted T cells, or T cells provided the cDNA or gDNA that made up the material.

Sequencing used immunoSEQ multiplex PCR; TCRdb keeps in-frame clones, though not all of them. The repertoire has 250,000 to 350,000 clones, about 88% of them found once; the top ten carry about 3%. Grouping used clinical history reported by participants in a survey and questionnaire. In Cohort 3, a recovered donor had either two negative PCRs, clearance, or symptom resolution. Sequencing used PBMCs or T cells enriched from blood (not recorded which). This receptor was taken from a woman between 50 and 59 years old who had recovered from COVID-19.

CDR3 protein: CATSDWTSVEHNEQFF. The CDR3 coding sequence is TGTGCCACCAGTGACTGGACTAGCGTTGAACACAATGAGCAGTTCTTC. The chain carries TRBV24-1 and TRBJ2-1; 9 bases match TRBD2. This CDR3 has 16 amino acids. The ends lost 4 bases at V and 5 bases at J; junction bases unmatched: 8. Germline loops: CDR1 KGHDR, CDR2 SFDVKD.